Listed below are T cell receptor beta chains from one sample, sequenced in a study of beta chain features in type 1 diabetes. TCRdb keeps only in-frame clones here, not all; method: immunoSEQ multiplex PCR. The sample has about 140,000 clones; less than 8.5% are singletons. Specimen: central memory CD4+ T cells from blood. All receptors derive from a woman in her twenties or thirties in good health. Each CDR3 is given with its conserved first and last residue.

j_call: TRBJ1-5
v_call: TRBV30
cdr3_aa: CAWSAGLNQPQHF

j_call: TRBJ2-7
v_call: TRBV7-2
cdr3_aa: CASARRGTYEQYF

j_call: TRBJ2-1
v_call: TRBV4-3
cdr3_aa: CASSQGQAGDEQFF

j_call: TRBJ2-1
v_call: TRBV2
cdr3_aa: CASSAQAYVEQFF

j_call: TRBJ2-7
v_call: TRBV30
cdr3_aa: CAWRDGRTGAYEQYF

j_call: TRBJ1-2
v_call: TRBV30
cdr3_aa: CAWSTGVGGYTF

j_call: TRBJ1-2
v_call: TRBV23-1
cdr3_aa: CASSHNSRDRIPYGYTF

j_call: TRBJ2-5
v_call: TRBV7-2
cdr3_aa: CASSRAGTQETQYF

j_call: TRBJ2-7
v_call: TRBV6-5
cdr3_aa: CASSSLTGSYEQYF

j_call: TRBJ2-1
v_call: TRBV4-2
cdr3_aa: CASSQEGGNEQFF

j_call: TRBJ1-1
v_call: TRBV7-8
cdr3_aa: CASSLARNTEAFF

j_call: TRBJ2-1
v_call: TRBV5-8
cdr3_aa: CASSLIRTSVGSSYNEQFF

j_call: TRBJ1-5
v_call: TRBV10-3
cdr3_aa: CAISVGGHSNQPQHF

j_call: TRBJ1-2
v_call: TRBV7-2
cdr3_aa: CASRQDRGVYGYTF

j_call: TRBJ2-7
v_call: TRBV15
cdr3_aa: CATSRGGLADGSYEQYF

j_call: TRBJ1-5
v_call: TRBV2
cdr3_aa: CASSSEADQPQHF

j_call: TRBJ1-1
v_call: TRBV14
cdr3_aa: CASSSRGRGRVDTEAFF

j_call: TRBJ1-5
v_call: TRBV7-9
cdr3_aa: CASSLNPGQGNNQPQHF

j_call: TRBJ2-1
v_call: TRBV9
cdr3_aa: CASSGGTSYNEQFF

j_call: TRBJ2-2
v_call: TRBV6-5
cdr3_aa: CASSYSTQGTGELFF

j_call: TRBJ1-2
v_call: TRBV2
cdr3_aa: CASSSQAARYGYTF

j_call: TRBJ2-5
v_call: TRBV29-1
cdr3_aa: CSVVQGWQETQYF

j_call: TRBJ2-7
v_call: TRBV28
cdr3_aa: CASRPGDLGWHEQYF

j_call: TRBJ2-3
v_call: TRBV11-2
cdr3_aa: CASSLRGGLSGTDTQYF

j_call: TRBJ2-5
v_call: TRBV7-3
cdr3_aa: CASTPTGTWETQYF

j_call: TRBJ2-2
v_call: TRBV7-2
cdr3_aa: CASSLALGQGASNTGELFF

j_call: TRBJ2-3
v_call: TRBV7-9
cdr3_aa: CASSLAAGGWDTQYF

j_call: TRBJ2-1
v_call: TRBV7-2
cdr3_aa: CASSPNGGTANEQFF

j_call: TRBJ2-2
v_call: TRBV28
cdr3_aa: CASSLGGVRTGELFF

j_call: TRBJ2-7
v_call: TRBV28
cdr3_aa: CASRRTSGPSSYEQYF

j_call: TRBJ1-1
v_call: TRBV11-2
cdr3_aa: CASSSSDRYPEAFF

j_call: TRBJ2-2
v_call: TRBV2
cdr3_aa: CASKKPPRESGELFF

j_call: TRBJ2-5
v_call: TRBV5-1
cdr3_aa: CASSLAGTSFLTQYF

j_call: TRBJ2-7
v_call: TRBV6-1
cdr3_aa: CASSEQAGTPYEQYF

j_call: TRBJ1-2
v_call: TRBV27
cdr3_aa: CTSSPDRGNYGYTF

j_call: TRBJ2-5
v_call: TRBV18
cdr3_aa: CATGGETQYF

j_call: TRBJ2-7
v_call: TRBV19
cdr3_aa: CASSIGTGGIYEQYF